What follows are 19 T cell receptor beta chains derived from one specimen sequenced in a study of T cells in Graves' hyperthyroidism and ophthalmopathy. The source material, RNA transcripts, was used to amplify TCR beta CDR3 regions. When the TCR CDR3 underwent first-round RT-PCR, the HTBI primer set was used. TCRdb reprocessed the multiplex PCR reads with MiXCR, giving one entry per CDR3 protein. Here the sample spans fewer than 800,000 distinct CDR3 sequences, roughly 15% being singletons. The sequenced material came from blood. Receptors originate from a man between 18 and 29 years old with Graves' hyperthyroidism.

This clonotype was seen many times. The rearrangement links TRBV3-1 to TRBJ2-5; TRBD1 agrees at 7 bases. J was trimmed by 5 bases and V by 3 bases; bases with no gene match: 9. The CDR3 is made up of 15 amino acids. The germline gives CDR1 LGHDT, CDR2 YNNKEL (reference sequence). CDR3 sequence: CASSHDRQGHETQYF. DNA of the CDR3: TGTGCCAGCAGCCACGACAGACAGGGACATGAGACCCAGTACTTC.

This clonotype was seen repeatedly, ten times or more. This chain connects TRBV28 to TRBJ1-1, with D possibly being TRBD1 (5 bases). The V end was cut by 3 bases, the J end by 1 base, with 9 bases between. Germline V gene sequence: CDR1 MDHEN, CDR2 SYDVKM. CDR3 length: 14 residues. The CDR3 sequence is CASSLTEANTEAFF. Written as DNA, the CDR3 is TGTGCCAGCAGTTTGACAGAGGCGAACACTGAAGCTTTCTTT. The whole variable domain, remainder taken from reference TRBV28 and TRBJ1-1, is DVKVTQSSRYLVKRTGEKVFLECVQDMDHENMFWYRQDPGLGLRLIYFSYDVKMKEKGDIPEGYSVSREKKERFSLILESASTNQTSMYLCASSLTEANTEAFFGQGTRLTVV.

The rearrangement links TRBV2 to TRBJ2-5, with 10 bases identical to TRBD2. J gave up 7 bases and V 8 bases, and 7 bases lay outside the gene matches. This CDR3 has 13 residues. Germline CDR1 is SNHLY and CDR2 is FYNNEI. CDR3 nucleotide sequence: TGTGCCAGCGGACTAGCGGCTGACGGGACCCAGTACTTC. Encoded protein: CASGLAADGTQYF.

This clonotype has at least ten counts. This chain connects TRBV10-3 to TRBJ2-1, with 9 bases that match TRBD1. The CDR3 loop spans 14 amino acids. Germline lookup yields CDR1 ENHRY and CDR2 SYGVKD. V was clipped by 6 bases and J by 7 bases; unmatched bases: 7. Here the CDR3 reads CAIRRTGAENEQFF. DNA of the CDR3: TGTGCCATCAGGAGGACAGGGGCGGAGAATGAGCAGTTCTTC.

The V and J genes are TRBV29-1 and TRBJ1-1, with 10 bases identical to TRBD1. This CDR3 comprises 14 residues. J lost 10 bases, V lost 0 bases, and 8 bases had no gene match. Germline assignment: CDR1 SQVTM and CDR2 ANQGSEA. The CDR3 DNA reads TGCAGCGTTGAAGATATTAGGACAGGGGGGGTAGCTTTCTTT. This codes for CSVEDIRTGGVAFF.

CDR3 region: CASSQVLSSYEQYF. The DNA for the CDR3 is TGTGCCAGCAGCCAAGTTTTGAGCTCCTACGAGCAGTACTTC. The chain recombines TRBV3-1 with TRBJ2-7; D ambiguous. The CDR3 consists of 14 residues. Deletions cut 1 base from V and 0 bases from J, with 7 bases between. The germline V gene has CDR1 LGHDT and CDR2 YNNKEL (reference sequence).

With regard to this clonotype: A read error may be the cause here, since a much bigger clone is one base away. The chain combines TRBV19 with TRBJ2-2; D might be TRBD1 (5 bases). CDR3 length equals 15 residues. The germline V gene has CDR1 LNHDA and CDR2 SQIVND (reference sequence). Trimming removed 8 bases from V and 3 bases from J, with 16 bases in between. CDR3 in DNA: TGTGCCAGTCACGCCCCGAGCAGGGACACCGGGGAGCTGTTTTTT. Translating gives CASHAPSRDTGELFF.

This clonotype was found a few times. The chain links TRBV9 to TRBJ2-1, with TRBD2 matching 10 bases. The CDR3 is 17 amino acids. Germline values: CDR1 SGDLS, CDR2 YYNGEE. With 4 bases clipped from V and 2 bases from J, the junction kept 9 bases outside the gene matches. The CDR3 region has the DNA TGTGCCAGCAGCCCCCGGGCTAGCGGGAGCCCCTACAATGAGCAGTTCTTC. It encodes CASSPRASGSPYNEQFF.

The chain couples TRBV7-2 to TRBJ2-3; 7 bases are a match to TRBD2. Unmatched junction bases numbered 14, after V lost 5 bases and J lost 0 bases. There are 18 residues in the CDR3. Germline values: CDR1 SGHTA, CDR2 FQGNSA. This CDR3 is CASSPGGWGSTSTDTQYF. CDR3 bases: TGTGCCAGCAGCCCCGGGGGGTGGGGGTCTACTAGCACAGATACGCAGTATTTT.

Of note for this clonotype: A clone one base away is much larger, so this may be a read error. The chain is built from TRBV28 and TRBJ1-1; D not resolved. The germline V gene has CDR1 MDHEN and CDR2 SYDVKM. The CDR3 consists of 14 residues. The V and J ends lost 5 bases and 0 bases respectively, with 10 bases between them. CDR3 nucleotides: TGTGCCAGCAGTCACAGCCCCATGAACACTGAAGCTTTCTTT. Residues: CASSHSPMNTEAFF.

This clonotype has just a few counts. The chain couples TRBV6-1 to TRBJ2-3; TRBD1 aligns across 8 bases. Germline lookup yields CDR1 MNHNS and CDR2 SASEGT. The J segment lost 2 bases and the V segment lost 5 bases, leaving 9 bases of the junction unmatched. This CDR3 spans 16 amino acids. CDR3 sequence: CASSWGTGAATDTQYF. In DNA form, the CDR3 reads TGTGCCAGCAGTTGGGGGACAGGCGCTGCCACAGATACGCAGTATTTT.

This chain joins TRBV28 and TRBJ2-5, with 8 bases matching TRBD2. V shed 4 bases, J shed 1 base, and the junction held 8 bases outside the gene matches. The CDR3 covers 16 residues. Germline V CDR1 and CDR2: MDHEN, SYDVKM. Written as DNA, the CDR3 is TGTGCCAGCAGTTCCGTCCGGGGGGGTGTCCAAGAGACCCAGTACTTC. This translates into CASSSVRGGVQETQYF.

This clonotype was detected ten times or more. CDR3: CASSPVGPGNTIYF. DNA of the CDR3: TGTGCCAGCAGTCCCGTTGGGCCGGGAAACACCATATATTTT. The J gene is TRBJ1-3, the V gene TRBV28; D gene ambiguous. The CDR3 covers 14 residues. Deletions cut 5 bases from V and 4 bases from J, with 12 bases between. CDR1 is MDHEN and CDR2 is SYDVKM in the germline V gene.

This clonotype was observed many times. This rearrangement joins TRBV3-1 to TRBJ1-2; D call uncertain. V dropped 4 bases and J dropped 3 bases, with 15 bases sitting between them. Germline CDR1 reads LGHDT; CDR2 reads YNNKEL (reference sequence). The CDR3 covers 15 residues. The CDR3 loop is CASSPAGRLDYGYTF. The DNA for the CDR3 is TGTGCCAGCAGCCCCGCTGGCCGATTGGACTATGGCTACACCTTC.

In this sample, this clonotype turned up many times. The chain carries TRBV28 and TRBJ2-5; tentatively, D is TRBD1 (6 bases). Deletions cut 5 bases from V and 1 base from J, with 11 bases between. Germline V lookup: CDR1 MDHEN, CDR2 SYDVKM. The CDR3 covers 14 residues. The CDR3 loop is CASSPTGLQETQYF. The CDR3 DNA is TGTGCCAGCAGTCCAACAGGGCTCCAAGAGACCCAGTACTTC. The complete variable domain, with remaining parts taken from reference TRBV28 and TRBJ2-5, reads DVKVTQSSRYLVKRTGEKVFLECVQDMDHENMFWYRQDPGLGLRLIYFSYDVKMKEKGDIPEGYSVSREKKERFSLILESASTNQTSMYLCASSPTGLQETQYFGPGTRLLVL.

The chain employs TRBV12-5 and TRBJ2-3, with D perhaps matching TRBD1 (7 bases). CDR3 length equals 13 residues. The germline V gene encodes CDR1 LGHNT and CDR2 FRNRAP. Trimming took 7 bases from V and 8 from J, leaving 16 bases between them. The CDR3 nucleotides are TGTGCTAGTGCCCGAGACAGGGAGGCTACGCAGTATTTT. Protein: CASARDREATQYF. The whole variable domain, filled in from reference TRBV12-5 and TRBJ2-3, reads DARVTQTPRHKVTEMGQEVTMRCQPILGHNTVFWYRQTMMQGLELLAYFRNRAPLDDSGMPKDRFSAEMPDATLATLKIQPSEPRDSAVYFCASARDREATQYFGPGTRLTVL.

The chain recombines TRBV12-3 or TRBV12-4 with TRBJ2-1, with D perhaps TRBD2 (5 bases). V was shortened by 7 bases and J by 6 bases, with 16 bases between the two germline ends. This CDR3 has 14 residues. The CDR3 region has the DNA TGTGCCAGCATGAGAGGGCACACTTCCAATGAGCAGTTCTTC. It codes for CASMRGHTSNEQFF.

This clonotype was recorded many times. This sequence joins TRBV20-1 and TRBJ1-1; D uncertain. The V gene lost 4 bases and the J gene lost 1 base, with 10 bases spanning the gap. Germline CDR1 DFQATT, CDR2 SNEGSKA (reference sequence). The CDR3 is made up of 13 amino acids. Here the CDR3 reads CSAINLRNTEAFF. The CDR3 DNA is TGCAGTGCTATTAATTTACGGAACACTGAAGCTTTCTTT.

A few counts support this clonotype. This sequence joins TRBV12-3 or TRBV12-4 and TRBJ1-1, with D unclear. The length of the CDR3 is 14 residues. Trimming took off 5 bases at V and 0 bases at J, with 10 bases between the two ends. CDR3 bases: TGTGCCAGCAGTCAAGTTACGTTGAACACTGAAGCTTTCTTT. It specifies CASSQVTLNTEAFF.